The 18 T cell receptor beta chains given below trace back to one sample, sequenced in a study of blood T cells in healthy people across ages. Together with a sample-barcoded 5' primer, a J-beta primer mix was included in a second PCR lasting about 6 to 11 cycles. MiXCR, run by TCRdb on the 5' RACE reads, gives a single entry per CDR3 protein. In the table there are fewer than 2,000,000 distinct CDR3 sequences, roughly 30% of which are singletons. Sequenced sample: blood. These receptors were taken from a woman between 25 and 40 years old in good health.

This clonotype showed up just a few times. CDR3 in amino acids: CSARGAGSAHEQYF. The CDR3 nucleotides read TGCAGTGCTAGGGGTGCCGGGAGCGCCCACGAGCAGTACTTC. V and J are TRBV20-1 and TRBJ2-7, with D possibly being TRBD2 (6 bases). Germline V gene sequence: CDR1 DFQATT, CDR2 SNEGSKA (reference sequence). The V and J ends lost 3 bases and 5 bases respectively, with 17 bases between them. This CDR3 comprises 14 residues.

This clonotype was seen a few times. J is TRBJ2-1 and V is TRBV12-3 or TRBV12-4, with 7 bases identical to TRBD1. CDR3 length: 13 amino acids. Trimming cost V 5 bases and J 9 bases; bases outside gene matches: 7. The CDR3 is CASSPYRGSEQFF. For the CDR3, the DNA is TGTGCCAGCAGTCCTTACAGGGGAAGTGAGCAGTTCTTC.

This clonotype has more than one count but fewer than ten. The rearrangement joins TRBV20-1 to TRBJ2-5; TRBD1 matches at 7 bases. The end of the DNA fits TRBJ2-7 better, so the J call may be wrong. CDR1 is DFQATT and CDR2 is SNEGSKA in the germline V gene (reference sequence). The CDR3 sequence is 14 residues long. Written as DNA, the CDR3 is TGCAGTGCAACGGCGGCAGGGGGAGTATACGAGCAGTACTTC. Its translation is CSATAAGGVYEQYF.

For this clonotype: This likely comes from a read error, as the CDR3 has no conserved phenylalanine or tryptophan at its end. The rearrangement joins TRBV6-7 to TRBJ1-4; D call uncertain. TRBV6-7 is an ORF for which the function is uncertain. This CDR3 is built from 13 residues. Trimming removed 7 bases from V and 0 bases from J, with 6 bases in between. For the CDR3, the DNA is TGTGCCAGCATTAGGACAACTAATGAAAAACTGTTTTTG. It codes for CASIRTTNEKLFL.

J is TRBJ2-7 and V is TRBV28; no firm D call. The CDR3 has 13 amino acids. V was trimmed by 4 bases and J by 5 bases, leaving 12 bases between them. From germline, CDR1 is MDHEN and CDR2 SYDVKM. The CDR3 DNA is TGTGCCAGCAGTTCCCCTGTCCCCAACGAGCAGTACTTC. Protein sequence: CASSSPVPNEQYF.

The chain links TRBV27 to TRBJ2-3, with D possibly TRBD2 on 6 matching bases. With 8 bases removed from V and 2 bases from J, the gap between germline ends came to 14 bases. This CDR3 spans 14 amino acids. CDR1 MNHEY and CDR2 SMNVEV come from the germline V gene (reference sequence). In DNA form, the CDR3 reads TGTGCCAGCCTGCGGGGAAAAAACACAGATACGCAGTATTTT. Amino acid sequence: CASLRGKNTDTQYF.

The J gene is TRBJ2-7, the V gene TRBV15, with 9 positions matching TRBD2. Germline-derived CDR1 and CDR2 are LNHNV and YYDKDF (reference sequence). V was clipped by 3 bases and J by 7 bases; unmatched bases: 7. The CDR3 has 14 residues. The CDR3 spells CATSRGSGGWEQYF. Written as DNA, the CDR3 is TGTGCCACCAGCAGGGGTAGCGGGGGCTGGGAGCAGTACTTC.

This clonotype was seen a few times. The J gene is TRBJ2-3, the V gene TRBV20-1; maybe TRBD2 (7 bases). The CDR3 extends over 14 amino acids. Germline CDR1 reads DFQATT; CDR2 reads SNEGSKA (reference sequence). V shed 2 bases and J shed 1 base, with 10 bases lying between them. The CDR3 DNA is TGCAGTGCTAGAAGGGGGGGGGGCACAGATACGCAGTATTTT. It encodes CSARRGGGTDTQYF.

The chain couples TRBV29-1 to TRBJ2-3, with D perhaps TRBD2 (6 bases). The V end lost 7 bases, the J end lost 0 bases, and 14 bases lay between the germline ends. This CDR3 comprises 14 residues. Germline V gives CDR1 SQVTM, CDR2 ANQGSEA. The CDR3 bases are TGCAGCGGTGGGCCGGGGGAAAGCACAGATACGCAGTATTTT. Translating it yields CSGGPGESTDTQYF.

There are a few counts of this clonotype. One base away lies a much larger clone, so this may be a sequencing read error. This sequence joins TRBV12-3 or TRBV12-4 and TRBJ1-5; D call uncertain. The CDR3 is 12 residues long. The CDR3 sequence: CVSSLGYQPQHF. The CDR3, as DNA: TGTGTCAGCAGTTTAGGGTACCAGCCCCAGCATTTT.

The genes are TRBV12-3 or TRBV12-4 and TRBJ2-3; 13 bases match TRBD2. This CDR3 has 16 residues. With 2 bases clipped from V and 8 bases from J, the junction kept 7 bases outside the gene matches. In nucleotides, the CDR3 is TGTGCCAGCAGTTTAACTAGCGGGGGGGGTGCAGCTACGCAGTATTTT. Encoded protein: CASSLTSGGGAATQYF.

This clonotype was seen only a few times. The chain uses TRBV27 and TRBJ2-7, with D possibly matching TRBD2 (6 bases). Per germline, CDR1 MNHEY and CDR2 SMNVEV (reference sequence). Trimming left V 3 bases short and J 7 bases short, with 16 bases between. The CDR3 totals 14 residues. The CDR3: CASSLQGLAREQYF. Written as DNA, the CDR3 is TGTGCCAGCAGTTTGCAAGGGCTAGCGAGGGAGCAGTACTTC.

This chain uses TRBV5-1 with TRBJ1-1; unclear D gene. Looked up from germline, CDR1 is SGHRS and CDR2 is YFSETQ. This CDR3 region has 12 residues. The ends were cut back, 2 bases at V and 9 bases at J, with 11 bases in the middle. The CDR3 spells CASSFPGDQAFF. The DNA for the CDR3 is TGCGCCAGCAGCTTTCCCGGGGATCAAGCTTTCTTT.

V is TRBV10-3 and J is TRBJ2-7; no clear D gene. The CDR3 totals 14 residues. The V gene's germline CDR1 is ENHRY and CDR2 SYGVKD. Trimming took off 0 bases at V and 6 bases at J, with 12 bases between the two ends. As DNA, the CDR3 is TGTGCCATCAGTGAGTCGACTCCTAGGGCCGAGCAGTACTTC. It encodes CAISESTPRAEQYF.

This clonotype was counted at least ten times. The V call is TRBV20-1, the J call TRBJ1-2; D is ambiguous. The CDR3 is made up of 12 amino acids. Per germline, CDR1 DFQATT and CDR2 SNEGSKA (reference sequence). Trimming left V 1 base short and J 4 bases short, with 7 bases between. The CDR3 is CSARGSLYGYTF. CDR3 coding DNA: TGCAGTGCTAGAGGTTCCCTCTATGGCTACACCTTC.

CDR3 sequence: CASSLDVAGVHEQYF. The CDR3 DNA reads as TGTGCCAGCAGCTTAGATGTAGCGGGAGTGCACGAGCAGTACTTC. This chain links TRBV7-9 with TRBJ2-7; 9 bases are a match to TRBD2. V lost 1 base and J lost 5; bases outside the gene matches: 6. Germline lookup yields CDR1 SEHNR and CDR2 FQNEAQ (reference sequence). The CDR3 is 15 residues long.

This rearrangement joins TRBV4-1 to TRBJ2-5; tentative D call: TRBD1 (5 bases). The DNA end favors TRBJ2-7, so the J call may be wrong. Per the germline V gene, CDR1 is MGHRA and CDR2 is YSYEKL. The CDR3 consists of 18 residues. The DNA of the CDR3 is TGCGCCAGCAGCCAAGATAGGGGAACCTCTCTTTCCCACAACGAGCAGTACTTC. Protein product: CASSQDRGTSLSHNEQYF.

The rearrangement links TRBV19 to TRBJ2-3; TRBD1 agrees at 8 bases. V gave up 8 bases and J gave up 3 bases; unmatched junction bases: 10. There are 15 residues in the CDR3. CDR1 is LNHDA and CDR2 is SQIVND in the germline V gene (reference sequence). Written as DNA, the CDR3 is TGTGCCAGTCGCTCTCCAGGGGGCAAGACAGATACGCAGTATTTT. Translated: CASRSPGGKTDTQYF.